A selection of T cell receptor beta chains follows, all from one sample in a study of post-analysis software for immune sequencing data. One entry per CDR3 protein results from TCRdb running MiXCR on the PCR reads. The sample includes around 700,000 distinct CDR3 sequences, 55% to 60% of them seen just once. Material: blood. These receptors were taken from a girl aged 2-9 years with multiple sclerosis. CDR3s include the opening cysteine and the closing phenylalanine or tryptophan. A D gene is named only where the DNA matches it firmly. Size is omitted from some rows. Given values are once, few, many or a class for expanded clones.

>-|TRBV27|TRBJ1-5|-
TGTGCCAGCAGACGGGAGGGGGGGGGCGATCGAAAGCCCCAGCATTTT
CASRREGGGDRKPQHF
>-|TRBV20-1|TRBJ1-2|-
TGCAGGGCCTCGGGACGGAACTATGGCTACACCTTC
CRASGRNYGYTF
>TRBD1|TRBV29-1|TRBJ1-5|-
TGCAGCGGGGGGACAGGGGTGAATCAGCCCCAGCATTTT
CSGGTGVNQPQHF
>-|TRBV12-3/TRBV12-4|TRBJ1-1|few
TGTGCCAGCAGTTTCGAACCCGGGACGGGGACTGAAGCTTTCTTT
CASSFEPGTGTEAFF
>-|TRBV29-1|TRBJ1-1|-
TGCAGCGTTGAGGTAGGGGCGATCGTGAACACTGAAGCTTTCTTT
CSVEVGAIVNTEAFF
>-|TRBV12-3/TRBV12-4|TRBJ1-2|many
TGTGCCAGCAGTTTGAACTATGGCTACACCTTC
CASSLNYGYTF
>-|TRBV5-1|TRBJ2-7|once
TGCGCCAGCAGCTTGAGGGGGTACAATGAGCAGTACTTC
CASSLRGYNEQYF
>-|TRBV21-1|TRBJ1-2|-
TGTGCCAGCAGAAGGACAGGGCCAAACGGGGGCTACACCTTC
CASRRTGPNGGYTF
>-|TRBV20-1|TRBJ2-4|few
TGCAGTGGAGGGGGGCGGAACATTCAGTACTTC
CSGGGRNIQYF
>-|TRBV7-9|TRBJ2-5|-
TGTGCCAGCAGCCCAATGCCCCTAGTACTCAGACAAGAGACCCAGTACTTC
CASSPMPLVLRQETQYF
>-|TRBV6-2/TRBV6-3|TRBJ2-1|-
TGTGCCAGCAGTTATGTGACGTCCTACAATGAGCAGTTCTTC
CASSYVTSYNEQFF
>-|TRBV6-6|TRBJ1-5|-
TGTGCCAGCAGTTATCCCCCAGGTCAGCCCCAGCATTTT
CASSYPPGQPQHF
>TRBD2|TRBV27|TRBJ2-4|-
TGTGCCAGCAGTAAGGGGACTAGCGGGGGGGCGGCTTCCAAAAACATTCAGTACTTC
CASSKGTSGGAASKNIQYF
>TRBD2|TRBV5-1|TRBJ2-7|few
TGCGCCAGCAGCGTACTAGCGGGAACCTACGAGCAGTACTTC
CASSVLAGTYEQYF
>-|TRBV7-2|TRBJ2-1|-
TGTGCCAGCAGCTTGGGGATGGGGTTGAATGAGCAGTTCTTC
CASSLGMGLNEQFF
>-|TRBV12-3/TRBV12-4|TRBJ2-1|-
TGTGCCAGCAGATCCACCAGGGCTGAGCAGTTCTTC
CASRSTRAEQFF
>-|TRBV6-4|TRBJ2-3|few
TGCGCCAGCAGTGACTCCAGCGGAGCCACAGATACGCAGTATTTT
CASSDSSGATDTQYF
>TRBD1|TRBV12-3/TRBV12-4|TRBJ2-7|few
TGTGCCAGCAGACCCGGGACAGGGGGATACGAGCAGTACTTC
CASRPGTGGYEQYF
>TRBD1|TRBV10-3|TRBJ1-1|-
TGTGCCATCAGGGGGGACAGGGAGAACACTGAAGCTTTCTTT
CAIRGDRENTEAFF
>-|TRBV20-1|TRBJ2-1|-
TGCAGTGTGGAGACGAGCGGACCTCCCTACAATGAGCAGTTCTTC
CSVETSGPPYNEQFF
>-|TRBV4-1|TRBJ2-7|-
TGCGCCAGCAGCCAAGTGGATGTTTCTACTAGCTTTCATGTGGAGCAGTACTTC
CASSQVDVSTSFHVEQYF
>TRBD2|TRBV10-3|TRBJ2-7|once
TGTGCCGTCAGTGATCGCGGGAGGGCCGACGAGCAGTACTTC
CAVSDRGRADEQYF
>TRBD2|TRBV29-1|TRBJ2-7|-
TGCAGCGTCATCGCCGGGACTAGCGGGAACCACGAGCAGTACTTC
CSVIAGTSGNHEQYF
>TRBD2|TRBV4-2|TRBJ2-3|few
TGTGCCAGCAGCCAAGAAGCTAGCGGGGGGTTGACGCAGTATTTT
CASSQEASGGLTQYF
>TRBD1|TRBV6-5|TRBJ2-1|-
TGTGCCAGCAGTCCCGGGACAGAAACAAAGACCCAGTTCTTC
CASSPGTETKTQFF
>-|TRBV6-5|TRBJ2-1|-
TGTGCCAGCAGCTCCCGGGACGGAAGAGCGATTGAGCAGTTCTTC
CASSSRDGRAIEQFF
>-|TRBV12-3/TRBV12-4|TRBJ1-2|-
TGTGCCAGCAGTGGCTACTATGGCTACACCTTC
CASSGYYGYTF
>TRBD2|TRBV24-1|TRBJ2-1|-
TGTGCCACCAGTGGTACTCTTCCGGGGGGGCTTCACAATGAGCAGTTCTTC
CATSGTLPGGLHNEQFF